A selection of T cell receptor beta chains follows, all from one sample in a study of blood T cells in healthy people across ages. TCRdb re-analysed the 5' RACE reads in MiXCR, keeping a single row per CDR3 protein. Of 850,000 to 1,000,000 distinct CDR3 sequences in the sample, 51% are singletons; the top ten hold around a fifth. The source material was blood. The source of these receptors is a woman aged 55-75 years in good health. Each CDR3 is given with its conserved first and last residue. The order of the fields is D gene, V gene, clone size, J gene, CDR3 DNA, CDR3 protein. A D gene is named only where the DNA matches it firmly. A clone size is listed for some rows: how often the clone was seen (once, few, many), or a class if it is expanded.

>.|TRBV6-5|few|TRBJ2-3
TGTGCCAGCAGTCGGACGACCACAGATACGCAGTATTTT
CASSRTTTDTQYF
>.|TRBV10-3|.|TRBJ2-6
TGTGCCATCAGTGATCCCTCTGGGGCCAACGTCCTGACTTTC
CAISDPSGANVLTF
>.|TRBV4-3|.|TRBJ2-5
TGCGCCAGCAGCCAAGATTGGACCCCACAGTACTTC
CASSQDWTPQYF
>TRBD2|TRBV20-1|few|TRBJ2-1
TGCAGTGCTTCCCGCGTGGGGGGGAGCTCCTACAATGAGCAGTTCTTC
CSASRVGGSSYNEQFF
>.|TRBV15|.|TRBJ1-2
TGTGCCACCAGCGGAACCGGGACTAAAGCTAACTATGGCTACACCTTC
CATSGTGTKANYGYTF
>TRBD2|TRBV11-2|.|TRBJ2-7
TGTGCCAGCAGCTCCCAGACTAGCGCACGGGGCGAGCAGTACTTC
CASSSQTSARGEQYF
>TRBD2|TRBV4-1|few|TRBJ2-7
TGCGCCAGCAGTCCAGCGGGGAGCGGGTCCTACGAGCAGTACTTC
CASSPAGSGSYEQYF
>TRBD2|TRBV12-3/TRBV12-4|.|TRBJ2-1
TGTGCCAGTAGTTTCGGGACTAGCGGGGTTAATGAGCAGTTCTTC
CASSFGTSGVNEQFF
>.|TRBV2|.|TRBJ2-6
TGTGCCAGAGGTCCGGGGAGCTCTGGGGCCAACGTCCTGACTTTC
CARGPGSSGANVLTF
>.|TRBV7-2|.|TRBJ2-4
TGTGCCAACAGCTTACAGGGGACGGGGGCCTCCAAAAACATTCAGTACTTC
CANSLQGTGASKNIQYF
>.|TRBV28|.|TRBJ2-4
TGTGCCAGCAGTTGGACCCTTTTGCGAGATCTAGCCAAAAACATTCAGTACTTC
CASSWTLLRDLAKNIQYF
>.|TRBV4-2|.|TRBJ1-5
TGTGCCAGCAGCCCCACAGGGTATCAGCCCCAGCATTTT
CASSPTGYQPQHF
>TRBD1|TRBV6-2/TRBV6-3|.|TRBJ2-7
TGTGCCAGCAGTTACTCGAGCAGGGGGCACTCCTACGAGCAGTACTTC
CASSYSSRGHSYEQYF